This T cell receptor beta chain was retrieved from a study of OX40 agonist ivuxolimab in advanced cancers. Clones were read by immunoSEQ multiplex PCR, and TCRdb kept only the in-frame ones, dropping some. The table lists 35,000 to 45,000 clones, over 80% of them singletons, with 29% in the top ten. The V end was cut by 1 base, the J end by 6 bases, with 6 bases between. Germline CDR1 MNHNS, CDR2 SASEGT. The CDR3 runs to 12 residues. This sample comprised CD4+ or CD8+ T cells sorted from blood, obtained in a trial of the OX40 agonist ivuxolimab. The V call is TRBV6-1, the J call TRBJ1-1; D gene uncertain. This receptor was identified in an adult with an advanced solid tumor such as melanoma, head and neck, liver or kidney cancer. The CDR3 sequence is CASSEDSPEAFF. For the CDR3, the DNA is TGTGCCAGCAGTGAAGATTCCCCTGAAGCTTTCTTT.